These 28 T cell receptor beta chains were all obtained from the same sample, sequenced in a study of cytomegalovirus exposure and HLA in healthy donors. PCR amplification relied on 60 Vbeta primers (plus 13 Jbeta primers). Assay: immunoSEQ multiplex PCR; the TCRdb copy retains only in-frame clones and omits some. The sample records under 150,000 clones, over 75% being singletons. Sequencing used PBMCs. The receptors here all came from a woman aged 40-49 years in good health and CMV-seropositive.

The count of this clone is one. The rearrangement uses TRBV27 and TRBJ2-1; D perhaps matches TRBD2 (6 bases). V lost 3 bases and J 8 bases, leaving 14 bases between the germline ends. Per the germline V gene, CDR1 is MNHEY and CDR2 is SMNVEV (reference sequence). This CDR3 comprises 14 residues. For the CDR3, the DNA is TGTGCCAGCAGTTTTGGAGGGAATAACTATGAGCAGTTCTTC. It yields the protein CASSFGGNNYEQFF.

The V gene is TRBV7-8, the J gene TRBJ2-7, with D maybe TRBD1 (6 bases). V was shortened by 4 bases and J by 2 bases, with 15 bases between the two germline ends. The CDR3 has 15 residues. The germline V gene has CDR1 SGHVS and CDR2 FQNEAQ. The CDR3, as DNA: TGTGCCAGCAGCTCGGACAGAGCCTCTACCTACGAGCAGTACTTC. Its protein is CASSSDRASTYEQYF. The whole variable domain, remainder taken from reference TRBV7-8 and TRBJ2-7, is GAGVSQSPRYKVAKRGQDVALRCDPISGHVSLFWYQQALGQGPEFLTYFQNEAQLDKSGLPSDRFFAERPEGSVSTLKIQRTQQEDSAVYLCASSSDRASTYEQYFGPGTRLTVT.

This rearrangement joins TRBV6-5 to TRBJ2-1, with D possibly matching TRBD2 (6 bases). Germline lookup yields CDR1 MNHEY and CDR2 SVGAGI. Trimming pared 8 bases from V and 7 bases from J, leaving 18 bases between. This CDR3 is built from 14 residues. In DNA form, the CDR3 reads TGTGCCAGCTCATTGGGGAGGAGGGAAAATGAGCAGTTCTTC. Amino acid sequence: CASSLGRRENEQFF.

This chain connects TRBV5-4 to TRBJ2-5; TRBD2 agrees at 9 bases. The J call may be in error: the DNA end matches TRBJ2-7 better. The CDR3 is 15 residues long. Germline V gene data show CDR1 as SGHNT and CDR2 as YYREEE (reference sequence). The CDR3, as DNA: TGTGCCAGCAGCTTGGAACTAGCGGGCTCCTACGAGCAGTACTTC. Its protein is CASSLELAGSYEQYF.

This clone has only one observation. V and J are TRBV15 and TRBJ1-1, with D unresolved. V lost 0 bases, J lost 0 bases, and 14 bases lay in between. This CDR3 spans 17 amino acids. The germline CDR1 and CDR2 sequences are LNHNV and YYDKDF (reference sequence). The DNA of the CDR3 is TGTGCCACCAGCAGAGATCCGGCCGGAGGGTTGAACACTGAAGCTTTCTTT. The encoded protein is CATSRDPAGGLNTEAFF.

V and J are TRBV18 and TRBJ1-5, with D maybe TRBD1 (5 bases). This CDR3 spans 15 amino acids. Per the germline V gene, CDR1 is KGHSH and CDR2 is LQKENI. V shed 3 bases and J shed 2 bases, with 11 bases lying between them. In DNA, the CDR3 is TGTGCCAGCTCACCGGGCAGGGCTGGCAATCAGCCCCAGCATTTT. Encoded protein: CASSPGRAGNQPQHF.

The V call is TRBV7-3, the J call TRBJ1-1; D uncertain. The V gene's germline CDR1 is SGHTA and CDR2 FQGTGA. The CDR3 loop spans 14 amino acids. Trimming shortened V by 7 bases and J by 1 base, and 13 bases separated the two germline ends. CDR3 bases: TGTGCCAGCACTCTTGGGCCGAAGAACACTGAAGCTTTCTTT. It encodes CASTLGPKNTEAFF. Full variable domain (rest looked up from reference TRBV7-3 and TRBJ1-1): GAGVSQTPSNKVTEKGKYVELRCDPISGHTALYWYRQSLGQGPEFLIYFQGTGAADDSGLPNDRFFAVRPEGSVSTLKIQRTERGDSAVYLCASTLGPKNTEAFFGQGTRLTVV.

The chain recombines TRBV28 with TRBJ2-1, with D tentatively TRBD2 (5 bases). The CDR3 loop spans 12 amino acids. Looked up from germline, CDR1 is MDHEN and CDR2 is SYDVKM. The V end lost 8 bases, the J end lost 8 bases, and 13 bases lay between the germline ends. The CDR3: CASGLRVDEQFF. As DNA, the CDR3 is TGTGCCAGCGGTCTGCGGGTGGATGAGCAGTTCTTC.

The chain couples TRBV6-5 to TRBJ1-4, with 7 bases matching TRBD1. Germline loops: CDR1 MNHEY, CDR2 SVGAGI. The CDR3 sequence is 16 residues long. Trimming took 0 bases from V and 6 from J; bases not matched to a gene: 7. This CDR3 reads CASSYSYRGWDEKLFF. DNA of the CDR3: TGTGCCAGCAGTTACTCTTACAGGGGATGGGATGAAAAACTGTTTTTT.

This chain joins TRBV29-1 and TRBJ2-7, with D uncertain. The CDR3 spans 12 residues. The V gene lost 4 bases and the J gene lost 6 bases, with 13 bases spanning the gap. The V gene's germline CDR1 is SQVTM and CDR2 ANQGSEA. The CDR3 spells CSVGLGVGEQYF. In DNA, the CDR3 is TGCAGCGTTGGGCTAGGAGTTGGCGAGCAGTACTTC.

V is TRBV5-1 and J is TRBJ2-6; tentative D call: TRBD1 (6 bases). Germline V gene data show CDR1 as SGHRS and CDR2 as YFSETQ. CDR3 size: 15 residues. V gave up 4 bases and J gave up 4 bases, with 12 bases separating them. CDR3 amino acids: CASSPRQGGANVLTF. CDR3 coding DNA: TGCGCCAGCAGCCCCCGGCAGGGGGGGGCCAACGTCCTGACTTTC.

In this sample, this clone turned up a few times. The rearrangement uses TRBV9 and TRBJ1-4; D gene ambiguous. With 0 bases removed from V and 0 bases from J, the gap between germline ends came to 15 bases. The CDR3 extends over 18 amino acids. Germline values: CDR1 SGDLS, CDR2 YYNGEE. As DNA, the CDR3 is TGTGCCAGCAGCGTAGCTTTTGCGGGGAGGACAACTAATGAAAAACTGTTTTTT. Protein: CASSVAFAGRTTNEKLFF.

This clone was seen more than once but under ten times. The chain carries TRBV4-2 and TRBJ1-1; 7 bases line up with TRBD1. V lost 3 bases and J lost 2; bases outside the gene matches: 6. This CDR3 contains 15 residues. From germline, CDR1 is LGHNA and CDR2 YNFKEQ. As DNA, the CDR3 is TGTGCCAGCAGCCAGTCGGGACAGCTAAACACTGAAGCTTTCTTT. It yields the protein CASSQSGQLNTEAFF.

This clone was recorded only once. CDR3: CASSSSGGGGRGYTF. CDR3 nucleotides: TGTGCCAGCAGCTCAAGCGGGGGGGGCGGGAGGGGCTACACCTTC. V and J are TRBV27 and TRBJ1-2; maybe TRBD1 (6 bases). The V gene's germline CDR1 is MNHEY and CDR2 SMNVEV (reference sequence). This CDR3 has 15 residues. The V and J ends lost 6 bases and 8 bases respectively, with 22 bases between them.

This clone was detected once. The chain has TRBV7-5 and TRBJ1-6; whether TRBD1, the table's D call, matches the DNA was not checked. TRBV7-5 is a recognized pseudogene. The CDR3 spans 15 residues. The CDR3 DNA sequence: TGTGCCAGAAGCTTACCCCGAGGACAGGGGTCACCCCTCCACTTT. Amino acids: CARSLPRGQGSPLHF.

There are a few counts of this clone. The V and J genes are TRBV11-1 and TRBJ2-1, with D possibly TRBD2 on 5 matching bases. Germline V gene lookup returns CDR1 SGHAT and CDR2 FQDESV (reference sequence). V was trimmed by 9 bases and J by 0 bases, leaving 12 bases between them. The CDR3 consists of 14 residues. Written as DNA, the CDR3 is TGTGCCAGTATGGCGGGCCTCTCCTACAATGAGCAGTTCTTC. As protein: CASMAGLSYNEQFF. The full variable domain, its missing parts supplied by reference TRBV11-1 and TRBJ2-1, is EAEVAQSPRYKITEKSQAVAFWCDPISGHATLYWYRQILGQGPELLVQFQDESVVDDSQLPKDRFSAERLKGVDSTLKIQPAELGDSAMYLCASMAGLSYNEQFFGPGTRLTVL.

In nucleotides, the CDR3 is TGTGCCAGCGGGCAGGTGGGTTGTGAAGCTTTCTTT. It translates to CASGQVGCEAFF. This chain uses TRBV7-9 with TRBJ1-1; D is unresolved. The CDR3 spans 12 residues. The V gene's germline CDR1 is SEHNR and CDR2 FQNEAQ (reference sequence). V lost 8 bases and J lost 7, with 14 bases in between. The full variable domain, rest sourced from reference TRBV7-9 and TRBJ1-1, is DTGVSQNPRHKITKRGQNVTFRCDPISEHNRLYWYRQTLGQGPEFLTYFQNEAQLEKSRLLSDRFSAERPKGSFSTLEIQRTEQGDSAMYLCASGQVGCEAFFGQGTRLTVV.

The chain uses TRBV10-2 and TRBJ2-7, with a possible D match to TRBD1 (5 bases). This CDR3 has 12 amino acids. V was pared by 3 bases and J by 6 bases, with 9 bases between. Germline assignment: CDR1 WSHSY and CDR2 SAAADI. CDR3 nucleotides: TGCGCCAGCAGTGACAGGGTAGGCGAGCAGTACTTC. This translates into CASSDRVGEQYF.

The chain employs TRBV6-6 and TRBJ1-2; TRBD1 agrees at 7 bases. The V and J ends lost 5 bases and 3 bases, in that order; junction bases with no gene match: 3. Germline lookup yields CDR1 MNHNY and CDR2 SVGAGI (reference sequence). The length of the CDR3 is 13 residues. Here the CDR3 DNA reads TGTGCCAGCAGTGACAGGGACTACTATGGCTACACCTTC. Encoded protein: CASSDRDYYGYTF.

The chain is built from TRBV7-6 and TRBJ2-7, with D perhaps matching TRBD2 (5 bases). V lost 0 bases and J 5 bases, leaving 17 bases between the germline ends. The CDR3 runs 16 residues. Germline CDR1 and CDR2: SGHVS and FNYEAQ. The CDR3 reads CASSLARAGSADEQYF. As DNA, the CDR3 is TGTGCCAGCAGCTTAGCGAGGGCAGGTTCGGCGGACGAGCAGTACTTC.

V is TRBV2 and J is TRBJ1-5; 8 positions match TRBD1. This CDR3 region has 15 residues. The V gene end was trimmed by 4 bases and the J gene end by 2 bases; junction bases not matched to a gene: 4. In germline, CDR1 is SNHLY, CDR2 FYNNEI. The CDR3 DNA reads TGTGCCAGCAGTGTCTCAGGGGGCGGCAATCAGCCCCAGCATTTT. It codes for CASSVSGGGNQPQHF.

This chain joins TRBV20-1 and TRBJ2-3, with D unresolved. V lost 6 bases, J lost 2 bases, and 3 bases lay in between. The germline gives CDR1 DFQATT, CDR2 SNEGSKA (reference sequence). This CDR3 comprises 10 residues. The CDR3 region is CSANTDTQYF. CDR3 bases: TGCAGTGCCAACACAGATACGCAGTATTTT.

The CDR3, as DNA: TGCGCCAGCAGCTTGTTGGGACAGCCAAACACTGAAGCTTTCTTT. Translation gives CASSLLGQPNTEAFF. The chain combines TRBV5-1 with TRBJ1-1, with 7 positions matching TRBD1. This CDR3 contains 15 residues. The germline V gene has CDR1 SGHRS and CDR2 YFSETQ. Trimming cost V 1 base and J 2 bases; bases outside gene matches: 5.

This rearrangement joins TRBV10-3 to TRBJ2-3, with a tentative D call TRBD2 (7 bases). CDR1 and CDR2 (germline): ENHRY, SYGVKD. This CDR3 has 13 residues. Trimming removed 9 bases at V and 3 bases at J, with 13 bases between. CDR3 in amino acids: CAIDGRGTDTQYF. The CDR3 nucleotides are TGTGCCATAGATGGGAGGGGGACAGATACGCAGTATTTT.

This chain links TRBV5-1 with TRBJ2-1; D is perhaps TRBD1 (6 bases). With 4 bases removed from V and 8 bases from J, the gap between germline ends came to 13 bases. Germline V CDR1 and CDR2: SGHRS, YFSETQ. The CDR3 runs 13 residues. Written as DNA, the CDR3 is TGCGCCAGCAGCGTGGACAGTCAGGATGAGCAGTTCTTC. Protein: CASSVDSQDEQFF.

The V call is TRBV27, the J call TRBJ2-1; TRBD2 aligns across 9 bases. V lost 7 bases, J lost 2 bases, and 6 bases stayed unmatched. The CDR3 has 15 amino acids. CDR1 and CDR2 from the germline V gene are MNHEY and SMNVEV (reference sequence). The CDR3, as DNA: TGTGCCAGCACCGTTAGCGGGAGTACCTACAATGAGCAGTTCTTC. Its translation is CASTVSGSTYNEQFF.

This rearrangement joins TRBV28 to TRBJ1-2; 7 bases line up with TRBD1. CDR3 size: 15 residues. Germline values: CDR1 MDHEN, CDR2 SYDVKM. Unmatched junction bases numbered 7, after V lost 6 bases and J lost 0 bases. The CDR3 nucleotides read TGTGCCAGCAGCCCGGGGACAGCAGCTAACTATGGCTACACCTTC. Translated: CASSPGTAANYGYTF.

The rearrangement joins TRBV19 to TRBJ2-7, with D possibly matching TRBD2 (5 bases). Germline-derived CDR1 and CDR2 are LNHDA and SQIVND (reference sequence). The V end lost 1 base, the J end lost 6 bases, and 7 bases lay between the germline ends. The CDR3 is 12 amino acids. The DNA for the CDR3 is TGTGCCAGTAGTATAGGAGGGCTCGAGCAGTACTTC. Translation gives CASSIGGLEQYF.